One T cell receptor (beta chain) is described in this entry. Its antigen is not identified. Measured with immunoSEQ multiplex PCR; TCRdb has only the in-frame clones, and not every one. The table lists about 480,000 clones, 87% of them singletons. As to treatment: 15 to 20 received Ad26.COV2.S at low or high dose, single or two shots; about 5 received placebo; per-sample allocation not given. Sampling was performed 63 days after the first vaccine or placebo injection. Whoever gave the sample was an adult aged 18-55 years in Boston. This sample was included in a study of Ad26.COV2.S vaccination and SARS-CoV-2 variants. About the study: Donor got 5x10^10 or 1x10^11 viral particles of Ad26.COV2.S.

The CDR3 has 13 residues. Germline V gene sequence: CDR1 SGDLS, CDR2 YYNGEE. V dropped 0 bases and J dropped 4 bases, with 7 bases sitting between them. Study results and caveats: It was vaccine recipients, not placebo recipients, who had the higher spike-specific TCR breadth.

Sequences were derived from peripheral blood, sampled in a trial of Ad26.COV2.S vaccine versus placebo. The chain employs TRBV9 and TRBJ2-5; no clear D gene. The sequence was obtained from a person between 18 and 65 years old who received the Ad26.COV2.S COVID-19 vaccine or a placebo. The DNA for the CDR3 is TGTGCCAGCAGCGTAGGTTATGGAGAGACCCAGTACTTC. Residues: CASSVGYGETQYF.